The 12 T cell receptor beta chains below were found in one sample sequenced in a study of blood T cell repertoires in COVID-19. Repertoires were generated with immunoSEQ multiplex PCR, while TCRdb's copy carries only in-frame clones and drops some. Of 65,000 to 80,000 clones in the sample, around 91% were seen once. Material: peripheral blood. The receptors stem from a human donor in a cohort sampled during active COVID-19.

This clone appeared once. The J gene is TRBJ2-7, the V gene TRBV7-6, with TRBD2 matching 15 bases. CDR1 SGHVS and CDR2 FNYEAQ come from the germline V gene. With V trimmed by 5 bases and J by 2 bases, 4 bases remained unmatched. The CDR3 is made up of 16 amino acids. CDR3 region: CASSPRTSGGAYEQYF. Written as DNA, the CDR3 is TGTGCCAGCAGCCCCCGGACTAGCGGGGGGGCCTACGAGCAGTACTTC.

This sequence joins TRBV5-4 and TRBJ1-3; 7 nucleotides line up with TRBD1. Germline CDR1 SGHNT, CDR2 YYREEE (reference sequence). The V segment lost 0 bases and the J segment 7 bases; nucleotides outside the gene matches: 4. The length of the CDR3 is 14 residues. The CDR3 is CASSLDRGGNTIYF. DNA for the CDR3: TGTGCCAGCAGCTTGGACAGGGGAGGCAACACCATATATTTT.

V and J are TRBV20-1 and TRBJ2-7; no firm D call. Germline V gives CDR1 DFQATT, CDR2 SNEGSKA (reference sequence). V lost 5 bases, J lost 4 bases, and 9 bases lay in between. The CDR3 has 11 amino acids. CDR3 in amino acids: CSAPADYEQYF. CDR3 sequence (DNA): TGCAGTGCTCCGGCGGATTACGAGCAGTACTTC.

This rearrangement joins TRBV5-1 to TRBJ1-4; 7 bases agree with TRBD1. The CDR3 is made up of 15 amino acids. From germline, CDR1 is SGHRS and CDR2 YFSETQ. Germline trimming cut 6 bases from V and 8 bases from J; bases unmatched to any gene: 13. This CDR3 reads CASTLQGSSGEKLFF. Written as DNA, the CDR3 is TGCGCCAGCACCTTACAGGGGTCCTCGGGGGAAAAACTGTTTTTT.

The chain carries TRBV27 and TRBJ1-4, with TRBD1 as a possible D gene (6 bases). From germline, CDR1 is MNHEY and CDR2 SMNVEV (reference sequence). The CDR3 length is 17 residues. V gave up 2 bases and J gave up 7 bases, with 20 bases separating them. The CDR3 DNA reads TGTGCCAGCAGTTTACCCTGGACAGCCAGCGGGAGTGAAAAACTGTTTTTT. Its translation: CASSLPWTASGSEKLFF. Drawing the rest from reference TRBV27 and TRBJ1-4, the complete variable domain is EAQVTQNPRYLITVTGKKLTVTCSQNMNHEYMSWYRQDPGLGLRQIYYSMNVEVTDKGDVPEGYKVSRKEKRNFPLILESPSPNQTSLYFCASSLPWTASGSEKLFFGSGTQLSVL.

This chain connects TRBV6-2 or TRBV6-3 to TRBJ2-3; 11 nucleotides line up with TRBD2. The CDR3 is 18 amino acids. The ends lost 2 bases at V and 2 bases at J; junction bases unmatched: 9. Per germline, CDR1 MNHEY and CDR2 SVGEGT. DNA of the CDR3: TGTGCCAGCAGTTACCCCACGCGACTAGCGGGGACCACAGATACGCAGTATTTT. Protein product: CASSYPTRLAGTTDTQYF.

This chain joins TRBV5-6 and TRBJ2-5; a weak D match, TRBD2 (6 bases). The V and J ends lost 4 bases and 0 bases respectively, with 7 bases between them. Germline V lookup: CDR1 SGHDT, CDR2 YYEEEE. The CDR3 contains 13 residues. CDR3: CASSRGDQETQYF. DNA for the CDR3: TGTGCCAGCAGCCGCGGGGACCAAGAGACCCAGTACTTC. The whole variable domain, remainder taken from reference TRBV5-6 and TRBJ2-5, is DAGVTQSPTHLIKTRGQQVTLRCSPKSGHDTVSWYQQALGQGPQFIFQYYEEEERQRGNFPDRFSGHQFPNYSSELNVNALLLGDSALYLCASSRGDQETQYFGPGTRLLVL.

The V call is TRBV6-5, the J call TRBJ1-6; a weak D match, TRBD1 (6 bases). V lost 0 bases to trimming and J lost 9 bases, with 12 bases between them. Germline CDR1 is MNHEY and CDR2 is SVGAGI. This CDR3 is 15 amino acids long. The DNA of the CDR3 is TGTGCCAGCAGTTACTCTGTCAGGGGAAGTTCACCCCTCCACTTT. Translated, it gives CASSYSVRGSSPLHF.

This chain connects TRBV6-4 to TRBJ1-6; 8 bases line up with TRBD1. V shed 3 bases and J 7 bases; nucleotides not matched to a gene: 2. This CDR3 spans 14 amino acids. Germline loops: CDR1 MRHNA, CDR2 SNTAGT. CDR3 protein: CASSEDRVNSPLHF. The CDR3 nucleotides are TGTGCCAGCAGTGAGGACAGGGTGAATTCACCCCTCCACTTT.

J is TRBJ2-1 and V is TRBV21-1; the table's D call, TRBD2, has no DNA check behind it. TRBV21-1 is an annotated pseudogene. The CDR3 length is 14 residues. The CDR3 sequence: CASSAREGGNEQFF. DNA of the CDR3: TGTGCCAGCAGCGCAAGGGAGGGCGGCAATGAGCAGTTCTTC.

The CDR3 here is CASSLTGGPRETQYF. For the CDR3, the DNA is TGTGCCAGCAGCTTAACGGGGGGGCCCCGAGAGACCCAGTACTTC. This chain connects TRBV7-2 to TRBJ2-5; the match to TRBD2 covers 8 bases. The CDR3 is 15 amino acids. V shed 2 bases, J shed 4 bases, and the junction held 6 bases outside the gene matches. Germline V CDR1 and CDR2: SGHTA, FQGNSA.

This chain links TRBV5-1 with TRBJ1-4; TRBD1 matches 9 bases. CDR3 size: 14 residues. The V and J ends lost 4 bases and 4 bases, in that order; junction bases with no gene match: 2. The germline gives CDR1 SGHRS, CDR2 YFSETQ. The CDR3 DNA reads as TGCGCCAGCAGCCTGGGACAGGGTAATGAAAAACTGTTTTTT. Its protein is CASSLGQGNEKLFF.